This TCR beta chain came from a study of human T cells and chemical hapten exposure. One entry per CDR3 protein results from TCRdb running MiXCR on the RACE reads. Among around 330,000 distinct CDR3 sequences, 4.5% to 7% were seen once, and the ten largest hold about 8.7%. This clonotype has ten or more counts. V shed 6 bases, J shed 0 bases, and the junction held 5 bases outside the gene matches. In germline, CDR1 is ENHRY, CDR2 SYGVKD. The CDR3 totals 14 residues. The time point is: pre-sensitization, week 0. As for treatment: therapeutic diphenylcyclopropenone sensitization with weekly scalp DPC. The rearrangement joins TRBV10-3 to TRBJ2-7; TRBD1 aligns across 7 bases. Sample: whole blood, taken in connection with sensitization to the hapten diphenylcyclopropenone (DPC). The sequence derives from a woman aged 18-35 years with alopecia areata. Some clones in this sample may be carry-over from other donors' samples. CDR3 loop: CAISPGTVSYEQYF. CDR3 bases: TGTGCCATCAGCCCCGGGACAGTCTCCTACGAGCAGTACTTC.